A single sample gave rise to the 9 T cell receptor beta chains below, sequenced in a study of OX40 agonist ivuxolimab in advanced cancers. Sequencing was performed with immunoSEQ multiplex PCR; in TCRdb, only in-frame clones are kept and a portion is missing. Seen here are 72,000 or so clones, roughly 80% observed once, and the top ten hold 5%. The material sequenced was CD4+ or CD8+ T cells sorted from blood, taken in a trial of the OX40 agonist ivuxolimab. The receptors shown here come from an adult with an advanced solid tumor such as melanoma, head and neck, liver or kidney cancer.

The rearrangement links TRBV19 to TRBJ2-7, with no clear D. This CDR3 contains 12 residues. V was clipped by 10 bases and J by 3 bases, with 13 bases between them. Looked up from germline, CDR1 is LNHDA and CDR2 is SQIVND (reference sequence). CDR3 loop: CATSGGDYEQYF. The CDR3 nucleotides read TGTGCCACCTCGGGTGGGGACTACGAGCAGTACTTC.

This sequence joins TRBV7-3 and TRBJ2-2, with 10 nucleotides matching TRBD2. This CDR3 region has 17 residues. V shed 5 bases, J shed 6 bases, and the junction held 12 bases outside the gene matches. Germline CDR1 reads SGHTA; CDR2 reads FQGTGA. CDR3 sequence (DNA): TGTGCCAGCAGCCCCCAAGCGGGGGGGGTTTACGCCGGGGAGCTGTTTTTT. This encodes CASSPQAGGVYAGELFF.

The CDR3 loop reads CASRGDLGNTIYF. The CDR3 nucleotides are TGCGCCAGCAGAGGGGACCTGGGAAACACCATATATTTT. V gene TRBV4-1 combines with J gene TRBJ1-3; possibly TRBD1 for D (5 bases). Germline CDR1 is MGHRA and CDR2 is YSYEKL. V was trimmed by 6 bases and J by 4 bases, leaving 10 bases between them. The CDR3 length is 13 residues.

This clone is medium-sized. V gene TRBV7-9 combines with J gene TRBJ1-5, with D uncertain. V was trimmed by 5 bases and J by 3 bases, leaving 14 bases between them. The CDR3 covers 15 residues. The germline V gene has CDR1 SEHNR and CDR2 FQNEAQ (reference sequence). The CDR3 sequence: CASSRAGELNQPQHF. The CDR3 DNA reads as TGTGCCAGCAGCCGAGCAGGAGAACTCAATCAGCCCCAGCATTTT. Full variable domain (remainder filled in from reference TRBV7-9 and TRBJ1-5): DTGVSQNPRHKITKRGQNVTFRCDPISEHNRLYWYRQTLGQGPEFLTYFQNEAQLEKSRLLSDRFSAERPKGSFSTLEIQRTEQGDSAMYLCASSRAGELNQPQHFGDGTRLSIL.

The chain joins TRBV29-1 to TRBJ1-4; 8 nucleotides align to TRBD1. Looked up from germline, CDR1 is SQVTM and CDR2 is ANQGSEA. V trimming: 7 bases; J trimming: 2 bases; junction bases outside the gene matches: 3. The CDR3 runs to 13 residues. CDR3 sequence: CSAGQGTNEKLFF. CDR3 bases: TGCAGCGCCGGACAGGGCACTAATGAAAAACTGTTTTTT.

The chain links TRBV7-9 to TRBJ1-1; TRBD1 is a possible D gene (5 bases). Trimming took off 2 bases at V and 4 bases at J, with 11 bases between the two ends. The CDR3 covers 14 residues. From germline, CDR1 is SEHNR and CDR2 FQNEAQ (reference sequence). DNA of the CDR3: TGTGCCAGCAGCTTAATCAGGGAGGGCACTGAAGCTTTCTTT. Its translation is CASSLIREGTEAFF.

This clone came up once. The V call is TRBV5-8, the J call TRBJ2-5, with 9 bases fitting TRBD2. The V gene end was trimmed by 2 bases and the J gene end by 4 bases; junction bases not matched to a gene: 6. CDR3 length equals 15 residues. The germline CDR1 and CDR2 sequences are SGHTS and YDEGEE. As DNA, the CDR3 is TGTGCCAGCAGCTTTTCCCATAGCGGGAGAGAGACCCAGTACTTC. Its translation is CASSFSHSGRETQYF.

This clone showed up just a few times. The V call is TRBV7-2, the J call TRBJ2-6; D not resolved. V dropped 6 bases and J dropped 0 bases, with 6 bases sitting between them. Germline assignment: CDR1 SGHTA and CDR2 FQGNSA. This CDR3 comprises 14 residues. CDR3 residues: CASSSTSGANVLTF. CDR3 nucleotide sequence: TGTGCCAGCAGTTCGACCTCTGGGGCCAACGTCCTGACTTTC. The variable domain in full, with the rest retrieved from reference TRBV7-2 and TRBJ2-6, is GAGVSQSPSNKVTEKGKDVELRCDPISGHTALYWYRQSLGQGLEFLIYFQGNSAPDKSGLPSDRFSAERTGGSVSTLTIQRTQQEDSAVYLCASSSTSGANVLTFGAGSRLTVL.

CDR3 loop: CASTSPGQNTLMNTEAFF. CDR3 DNA: TGTGCCAGCACCTCCCCCGGACAGAATACCTTAATGAACACTGAAGCTTTCTTT. The rearrangement joins TRBV27 to TRBJ1-1, with D perhaps matching TRBD1 (6 bases). V lost 7 bases, J lost 0 bases, and 24 bases lay in between. The germline gives CDR1 MNHEY, CDR2 SMNVEV (reference sequence). This CDR3 is 18 amino acids long.